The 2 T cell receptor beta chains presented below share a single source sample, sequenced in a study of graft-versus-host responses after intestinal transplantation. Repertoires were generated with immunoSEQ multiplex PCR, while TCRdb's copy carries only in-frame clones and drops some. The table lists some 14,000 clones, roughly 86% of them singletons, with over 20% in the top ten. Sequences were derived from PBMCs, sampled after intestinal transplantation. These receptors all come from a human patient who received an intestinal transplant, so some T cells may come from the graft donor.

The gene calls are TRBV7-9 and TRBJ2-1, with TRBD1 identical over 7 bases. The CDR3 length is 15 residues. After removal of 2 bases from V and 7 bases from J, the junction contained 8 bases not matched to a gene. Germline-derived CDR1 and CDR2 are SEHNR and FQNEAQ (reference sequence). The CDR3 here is CASSLNRGWTNEQFF. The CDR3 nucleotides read TGTGCCAGCAGCTTAAACAGGGGTTGGACGAATGAGCAGTTCTTC.

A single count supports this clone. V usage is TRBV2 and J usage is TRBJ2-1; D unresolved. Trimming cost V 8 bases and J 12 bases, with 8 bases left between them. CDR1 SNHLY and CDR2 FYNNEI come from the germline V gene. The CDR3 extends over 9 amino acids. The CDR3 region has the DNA TGTGCCAGCGGGGAAGGGCAGTTCTTC. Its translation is CASGEGQFF.